This T cell receptor beta chain came from a study of human T cells and chemical hapten exposure. Study background: Each patch test put 0.01% DPC on the upper back, and results were read at 6 days. Findings and limits, study-wide: With regard to DPC sensitization, TCRs above 1 in 1000 frequency did not change.

Points on this clonotype: Its antigen is unidentified.

The CDR3 has 13 amino acids. V gave up 2 bases and J gave up 9 bases, with 10 bases separating them. Germline CDR1 and CDR2: MDHEN and SYDVKM. TCRdb called the RACE reads again in MiXCR, with one record for every CDR3 protein. The sample holds roughly 90,000 distinct CDR3 sequences, about a tenth seen once. This sample's time point: patch test 3, about 24 weeks after DPC sensitization. Noted treatment: therapeutic diphenylcyclopropenone sensitization with weekly scalp DPC. Prior to application of each patch test, blood was drawn. The study enrolled 18 to 70-year-old alopecia patients suitable for DPC. The sequences come from whole blood, collected in connection with sensitization to the hapten diphenylcyclopropenone (DPC). The chain carries TRBV28 and TRBJ2-2; D gene uncertain. The receptor comes from a woman between 25 and 40 years old with alopecia areata. Some clones in this sample may be carry-over from other donors' samples. The CDR3 region is CASSLIPRRELFF. CDR3 sequence (DNA): TGTGCCAGCAGTTTAATTCCCCGCAGGGAGCTGTTTTTT.